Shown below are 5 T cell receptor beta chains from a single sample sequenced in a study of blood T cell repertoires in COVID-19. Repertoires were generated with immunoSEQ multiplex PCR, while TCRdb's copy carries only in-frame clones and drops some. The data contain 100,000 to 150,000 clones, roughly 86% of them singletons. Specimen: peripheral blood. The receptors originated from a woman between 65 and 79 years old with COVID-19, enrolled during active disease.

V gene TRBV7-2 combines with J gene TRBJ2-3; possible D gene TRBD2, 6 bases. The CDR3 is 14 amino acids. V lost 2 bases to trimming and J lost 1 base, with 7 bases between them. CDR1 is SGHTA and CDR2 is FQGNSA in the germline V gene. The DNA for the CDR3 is TGTGCCAGCAGCTTAACGGGGGGCACAGATACGCAGTATTTT. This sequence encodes CASSLTGGTDTQYF.

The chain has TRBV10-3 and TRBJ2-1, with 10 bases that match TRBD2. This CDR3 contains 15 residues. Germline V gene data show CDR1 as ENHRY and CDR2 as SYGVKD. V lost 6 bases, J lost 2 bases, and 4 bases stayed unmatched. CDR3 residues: CAIRKSGGAYNEQFF. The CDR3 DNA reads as TGTGCCATCAGGAAGAGCGGGGGGGCCTACAATGAGCAGTTCTTC.

The CDR3 DNA reads as TGTGCCACCGGACAGACTCTTCTGCCCTACAATGAGCAGTTCTTC. Its translation is CATGQTLLPYNEQFF. The rearrangement links TRBV2 to TRBJ2-1; possible D gene TRBD1, 6 bases. The CDR3 is 15 amino acids. V was cut by 10 bases and J by 2 bases, with 18 bases left in between. Germline V gene lookup returns CDR1 SNHLY and CDR2 FYNNEI.

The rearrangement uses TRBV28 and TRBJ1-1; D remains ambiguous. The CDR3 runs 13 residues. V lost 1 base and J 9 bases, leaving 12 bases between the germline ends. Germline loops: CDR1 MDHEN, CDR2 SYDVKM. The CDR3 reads CASSLYGGLKAFF. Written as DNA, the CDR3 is TGTGCCAGCAGTTTATATGGAGGCCTGAAAGCTTTCTTT. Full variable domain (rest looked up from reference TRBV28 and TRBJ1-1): DVKVTQSSRYLVKRTGEKVFLECVQDMDHENMFWYRQDPGLGLRLIYFSYDVKMKEKGDIPEGYSVSREKKERFSLILESASTNQTSMYLCASSLYGGLKAFFGQGTRLTVV.

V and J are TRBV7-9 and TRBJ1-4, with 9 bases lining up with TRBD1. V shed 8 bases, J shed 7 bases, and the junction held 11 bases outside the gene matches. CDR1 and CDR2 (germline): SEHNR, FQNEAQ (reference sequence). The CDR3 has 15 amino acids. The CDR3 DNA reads TGTGCCAGCGCCCTAGTACAGGGGGCGTTTGAAAAACTGTTTTTT. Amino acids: CASALVQGAFEKLFF.